Reported below is one TCR beta chain. The assay was run at deep level. Original methodology: Junction-only immunoSEQ data arrived without quality scores, meaning filtering differed. Using immunoSEQ multiplex PCR, the repertoire was profiled, and TCRdb retains in-frame clones only, with some absent. Clone size and the V and J calls come from that table; the DNA yielded D and trimming. Of about 470,000 clones listed, around 79% are singletons. The sample is drawn from a study of shared clonotypes between healthy human individuals. Each donor was a Caucasian adult residing in Nashville, Tennessee. This CDR3 has 16 amino acids. The germline V gene has CDR1 SNHLY and CDR2 FYNNEI. Trimming stripped 6 bases from V and 7 bases from J, with 22 bases between.

Material: PBMCs. The chain is built from TRBV2 and TRBJ2-1; D assignment may be TRBD1 or TRBD2 (5 bases each). The sequence derives from a woman aged 40-49 years in good health. Some clones in this sample may be carry-over from other donors' samples. This CDR3 reads CASSAPPGRGLNEQFF. The CDR3 DNA sequence: TGTGCCAGCAGCGCCCCACCGGGACGGGGCCTTAATGAGCAGTTCTTC.